This entry lists 27 T cell receptor beta chains sequenced from one sample in a study of molecular identifiers for immune sequencing clone quantification. TCRdb redid the calling of the PCR reads with MiXCR, one entry per CDR3 protein. The repertoire holds about 510,000 distinct CDR3 sequences, with roughly 26% as singletons. Sequencing was carried out using naive CD8+ T cells from blood, with Jurkat cell RNA spiked in. Subset in this sample: FACS-sorted CD8+CD4-CCR7+CD45RA+ naive T cells. The receptor set was obtained from a human donor in good health. Some libraries in this study had Jurkat cell RNA spiked in.

The sample holds many counts of this clonotype. The rearrangement joins TRBV7-9 to TRBJ2-7, with 9 bases matching TRBD1. Trimming took 2 bases from V and 4 from J; bases not matched to a gene: 3. Germline CDR1 and CDR2: SEHNR and FQNEAQ (reference sequence). The CDR3 runs 14 residues. The CDR3 here is CASSLPGQGYEQYF. Written as DNA, the CDR3 is TGTGCCAGCAGCTTACCGGGACAGGGTTACGAGCAGTACTTC.

About this clonotype itself: This may be a read error, as it is one base from a much larger clone. The chain is built from TRBV7-2 and TRBJ2-1; D remains unclear. The CDR3 spans 15 residues. In germline, CDR1 is SGHTA, CDR2 FQGNSA. V was trimmed by 1 base and J by 5 bases, leaving 12 bases between them. The CDR3 sequence is CASSLVRLGNNEQFF. CDR3 DNA: TGTGCCAGCAGCTTAGTTCGCCTCGGAAACAATGAGCAGTTCTTC. Drawing the rest from reference TRBV7-2 and TRBJ2-1, the complete variable domain is GAGVSQSPSNKVTEKGKDVELRCDPISGHTALYWYRQSLGQGLEFLIYFQGNSAPDKSGLPSDRFSAERTGGSVSTLTIQRTQQEDSAVYLCASSLVRLGNNEQFFGPGTRLTVL.

This clonotype was seen a handful of times. The V gene is TRBV5-6, the J gene TRBJ2-1; D is unresolved. This CDR3 has 16 amino acids. The V end was cut by 1 base, the J end by 2 bases, with 13 bases between. Germline CDR1 SGHDT, CDR2 YYEEEE. The CDR3 protein is CASSLIRGTPYNEQFF. The CDR3 bases are TGTGCCAGCAGCTTGATCCGCGGCACACCCTACAATGAGCAGTTCTTC.

This clonotype was counted at least ten times. The genes are TRBV20-1 and TRBJ2-7, with TRBD1 as a possible D gene (5 bases). Germline V CDR1 and CDR2: DFQATT, SNEGSKA (reference sequence). Trimming left V 0 bases short and J 5 bases short, with 5 bases between. The length of the CDR3 is 11 residues. The CDR3, as DNA: TGCAGTGCTAGAGACAGGGACGAGCAGTACTTC. Protein sequence: CSARDRDEQYF.

The chain uses TRBV4-2 and TRBJ2-5; D not resolved. CDR1 and CDR2 (germline): LGHNA, YNFKEQ. This CDR3 region has 12 residues. The V and J ends lost 1 base and 7 bases respectively, with 7 bases between them. The CDR3: CASSQGSRTQYF. CDR3 in DNA: TGTGCCAGCAGCCAAGGGTCGCGGACCCAGTACTTC.

This clonotype was seen more than once but under ten times. The chain couples TRBV27 to TRBJ2-1; 9 bases match TRBD2. This CDR3 region has 15 residues. CDR1 is MNHEY, CDR2 SMNVEV, per germline (reference sequence). J lost 7 bases, V lost 4 bases, and 8 bases had no gene match. CDR3 in DNA: TGTGCCAGCAGTTCAAGTAGCGGGGGTTCTAATGAGCAGTTCTTC. It codes for CASSSSSGGSNEQFF.

Concerning this clonotype: A clone one base away is much larger, so this may be a read error. This rearrangement joins TRBV12-3 or TRBV12-4 to TRBJ1-1; D may be TRBD1 (5 bases). This CDR3 region has 15 residues. Trimming shortened V by 2 bases and J by 4 bases, and 14 bases separated the two germline ends. In DNA, the CDR3 is TGTGCCAGCAGTTTATTGGGGGGATTGGGCACTGAAGCTTTCTTT. Its translation: CASSLLGGLGTEAFF.

Ten or more counts support this clonotype. The J gene is TRBJ2-2, the V gene TRBV6-2 or TRBV6-3; D unresolved. The germline gives CDR1 MNHEY, CDR2 SVGEGT. The CDR3 loop spans 13 amino acids. Between the trimmed V and J ends, which lost 5 bases and 2 bases, there was a span of 6 bases. The CDR3 protein is CASSTHNTGELFF. Here the CDR3 DNA reads TGTGCCAGCAGTACACACAACACCGGGGAGCTGTTTTTT.

Concerning this clonotype itself: A read error may produce the germline difference seen at one junction end. The chain has TRBV27 and TRBJ1-4; TRBD1 matches 10 bases. CDR1 and CDR2 (germline): MNHEY, SMNVEV (reference sequence). This CDR3 contains 14 residues. In DNA, the CDR3 is TGTGCCAGCAGTCTGGTGGGGACAGGGGAAAAACTGCTTTTT. It encodes CASSLVGTGEKLLF.

This clonotype was counted between two and nine times. The V call is TRBV28, the J call TRBJ1-2; maybe TRBD1 (6 bases). The V end lost 1 base, the J end lost 2 bases, and 11 bases lay between the germline ends. The CDR3 length is 15 residues. CDR1 is MDHEN, CDR2 SYDVKM, per germline. CDR3 bases: TGTGCCAGCAGTTTATCACGCGGGGGCAACTATGGCTACACCTTC. Encoded protein: CASSLSRGGNYGYTF.

This clonotype is a singleton in its sample. A much bigger clone sits one base away, suggesting this may be a read error. The chain has TRBV30 and TRBJ2-1; no reliable D call. Germline-derived CDR1 and CDR2 are GTSNPN and SVGIG (reference sequence). CDR3 size: 13 residues. CDR3 DNA sequence: TGTGTATGGAGAGGCCTCTCCTACAGTGAGCAGTTCTTC. Its protein is CVWRGLSYSEQFF.

This clonotype was recorded many times. The CDR3 nucleotides read TGTGCCAGCAGTTTATCCCTAGCGGGAACAGATACGCAGTATTTT. Amino acids: CASSLSLAGTDTQYF. The genes are TRBV12-3 or TRBV12-4 and TRBJ2-3; 9 nucleotides line up with TRBD2. This CDR3 is built from 15 residues. V lost 2 bases and J lost 3; bases outside the gene matches: 3.

This clonotype has a count of ten or more. The rearrangement joins TRBV7-9 to TRBJ2-3; TRBD2 matches at 8 bases. Per germline, CDR1 SEHNR and CDR2 FQNEAQ (reference sequence). V lost 5 bases to trimming and J lost 4 bases; unmatched junction nucleotides: 5. CDR3 length: 14 amino acids. In DNA, the CDR3 is TGTGCCAGCAGCCTCCCGGGACTAGCAGATACGCAGTATTTT. Amino acid sequence: CASSLPGLADTQYF.

This clonotype occurred a few times. The rearrangement uses TRBV5-6 and TRBJ1-1; D may be TRBD1 (6 bases). The CDR3 sequence is 17 residues long. V shed 6 bases and J shed 3 bases, with 24 bases lying between them. Germline CDR1 and CDR2: SGHDT and YYEEEE. The CDR3 DNA reads as TGTGCCAGCATCAAGTTGCAGGGGCCTCCTGTGGACACTGAAGCTTTCTTT. This translates into CASIKLQGPPVDTEAFF. Drawing the rest from reference TRBV5-6 and TRBJ1-1, the complete variable domain is DAGVTQSPTHLIKTRGQQVTLRCSPKSGHDTVSWYQQALGQGPQFIFQYYEEEERQRGNFPDRFSGHQFPNYSSELNVNALLLGDSALYLCASIKLQGPPVDTEAFFGQGTRLTVV.

The V gene is TRBV4-3, the J gene TRBJ2-7; the D gene is possibly TRBD2 (7 bases). The length of the CDR3 is 16 residues. Germline V gene lookup returns CDR1 LGHNA and CDR2 YSLEER. V gave up 1 base and J gave up 2 bases, with 15 bases separating them. The CDR3 loop is CASSQAQGGAAYEQYF. Written as DNA, the CDR3 is TGCGCCAGCAGCCAAGCACAGGGAGGGGCAGCCTACGAGCAGTACTTC.

Notes on this clonotype: A much larger clone differs from this one at a single base, so this may be a read error. The chain carries TRBV6-2 or TRBV6-3 and TRBJ2-7, with no clear D. Trimming took 0 bases from V and 9 from J, leaving 12 bases between them. CDR3 length: 13 residues. Germline V gene data show CDR1 as MNHEY and CDR2 as SVGEGT. CDR3 sequence (DNA): TGTGCCAGCAGTTACTCGTCCGTCCTCGCGCAGTACTTC. This sequence encodes CASSYSSVLAQYF.

This sequence joins TRBV4-2 and TRBJ1-5; the D is unclear. Trimming cost V 2 bases and J 1 base, with 18 bases left between them. Germline loops: CDR1 LGHNA, CDR2 YNFKEQ. The CDR3 contains 18 residues. The CDR3 loop reads CASSQNLYRLGSNQPQHF. CDR3 sequence (DNA): TGTGCCAGCAGCCAAAACCTATACCGCCTCGGGAGCAATCAGCCCCAGCATTTT.

This chain connects TRBV6-2 or TRBV6-3 to TRBJ2-3, with D hard to call. The germline gives CDR1 MNHEY, CDR2 SVGEGT. Trimming removed 7 bases at V and 1 base at J, with 12 bases between. The CDR3 runs to 14 residues. The CDR3 reads CASTLDWGTDTQYF. The CDR3 DNA reads as TGTGCCAGCACCCTCGACTGGGGCACAGATACGCAGTATTTT.

This clonotype was seen more than once but under ten times. The chain uses TRBV10-3 and TRBJ2-7; D gene uncertain. The V end lost 6 bases, the J end lost 6 bases, and 15 bases lay between the germline ends. This CDR3 comprises 13 residues. Germline V lookup: CDR1 ENHRY, CDR2 SYGVKD. CDR3 bases: TGTGCCATCAGGGATCCACGGGTGTTCGAGCAGTACTTC. It specifies CAIRDPRVFEQYF.

This clonotype was detected once. The chain recombines TRBV5-1 with TRBJ2-1, with D perhaps matching TRBD1 or TRBD2 (6 bases each). The CDR3 is made up of 20 amino acids. CDR1 is SGHRS, CDR2 YFSETQ, per germline. With 4 bases removed from V and 2 bases from J, the gap between germline ends came to 28 bases. CDR3 nucleotide sequence: TGCGCCAGCAGCCTGCCCGGGGGCCCTCCTCTGGCTGCTCCCTACAATGAGCAGTTCTTC. Its translation: CASSLPGGPPLAAPYNEQFF.

This clonotype was observed a handful of times. The chain has TRBV20-1 and TRBJ2-3; a possible D gene is TRBD2 (6 bases). The CDR3 spans 13 residues. The V end lost 6 bases, the J end lost 0 bases, and 10 bases lay between the germline ends. CDR1 is DFQATT and CDR2 is SNEGSKA in the germline V gene (reference sequence). CDR3 in amino acids: CSARDSSTDTQYF. The DNA of the CDR3 is TGCAGTGCAAGGGACTCTAGCACAGATACGCAGTATTTT.

Turning to this clonotype: A much larger clonotype is one base distant, so this may be a read error. This sequence joins TRBV5-3 and TRBJ1-1; 10 nucleotides align to TRBD1. TRBV5-3 is noted as an ORF with a role that remains uncertain. The CDR3 runs 17 residues. CDR3 sequence reads: CASTQTGQGKENSEAFF. Here the CDR3 DNA reads TGTGCCAGCACCCAAACGGGACAGGGGAAAGAGAACTCTGAAGCTTTCTTT.

This clonotype appeared a few times. The V gene is TRBV20-1, the J gene TRBJ2-7; D is unresolved. CDR1 and CDR2 from the germline V gene are DFQATT and SNEGSKA (reference sequence). The CDR3 runs 14 residues. V was trimmed by 0 bases and J by 0 bases, leaving 9 bases between them. CDR3 residues: CSARDQYNSYEQYF. As DNA, the CDR3 is TGCAGTGCTAGAGACCAATACAACTCCTACGAGCAGTACTTC.

This clonotype was detected only a few times. The genes are TRBV12-3 or TRBV12-4 and TRBJ2-1; D unclear. The CDR3 is 10 residues long. The V gene lost 7 bases and the J gene lost 8 bases, with 6 bases spanning the gap. The CDR3 protein is CASTKDEQFF. In nucleotides, the CDR3 is TGTGCCAGCACGAAGGATGAGCAGTTCTTC.

This clonotype was detected many times. The chain recombines TRBV7-2 with TRBJ1-6; D ambiguous. The germline V and J ends were trimmed by 1 base and 8 bases, with 12 bases remaining between them. The CDR3 runs to 15 residues. The V gene's germline CDR1 is SGHTA and CDR2 FQGNSA. The CDR3 loop is CASSLGLNGDSPLHF. The CDR3 DNA follows: TGTGCCAGCAGCTTAGGGCTTAATGGAGATTCACCCCTCCACTTT.

V is TRBV27 and J is TRBJ1-1; the match to TRBD1 covers 7 bases. Germline CDR1 and CDR2: MNHEY and SMNVEV (reference sequence). CDR3 length equals 14 residues. V gave up 5 bases and J gave up 2 bases; unmatched junction bases: 5. CDR3 sequence: CASSATGVNTEAFF. CDR3 sequence (DNA): TGTGCCAGCAGTGCAACAGGGGTTAACACTGAAGCTTTCTTT.

V gene TRBV29-1 combines with J gene TRBJ2-3, with 9 bases that match TRBD2. The CDR3 consists of 21 residues. Germline-derived CDR1 and CDR2 are SQVTM and ANQGSEA. The J segment lost 0 bases and the V segment lost 6 bases, leaving 25 bases of the junction unmatched. CDR3 DNA sequence: TGCAGCGTCGGGGGCCGTATACCCTTAGGCGGGGGGGCTTTCAGCACAGATACGCAGTATTTT. Its protein product is CSVGGRIPLGGGAFSTDTQYF.